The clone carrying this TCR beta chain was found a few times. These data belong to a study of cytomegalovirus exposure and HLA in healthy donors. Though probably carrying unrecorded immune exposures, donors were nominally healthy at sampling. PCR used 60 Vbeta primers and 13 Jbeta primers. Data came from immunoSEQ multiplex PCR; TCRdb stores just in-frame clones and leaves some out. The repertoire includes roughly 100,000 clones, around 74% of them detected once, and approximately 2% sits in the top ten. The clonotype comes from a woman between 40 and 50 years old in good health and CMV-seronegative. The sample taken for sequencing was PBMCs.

The CDR3 region is CATSSFRGTEAFF. CDR3 DNA sequence: TGTGCCACCAGCAGTTTTCGGGGGACTGAAGCTTTCTTT. This chain connects TRBV15 to TRBJ1-1, with D possibly being TRBD1 (5 bases). CDR1 and CDR2 from the germline V gene are LNHNV and YYDKDF (reference sequence). This CDR3 is 13 amino acids long. Trimming took 3 bases from V and 5 from J, leaving 10 bases between them.